What follows is one TCR beta chain and its context. This sample was taken from a study of blood T cell repertoires in COVID-19. The V gene lost 5 bases and the J gene lost 7 bases, with 17 bases spanning the gap. The germline gives CDR1 SQVTM, CDR2 ANQGSEA. CDR3 length: 13 amino acids. This table comes from immunoSEQ multiplex PCR, and its TCRdb copy is limited to in-frame clones, with some not included. Of around 180,000 clones in the sample, about four fifths were seen once. The chain recombines TRBV29-1 with TRBJ1-2, with D unresolved. Sequencing was done on a sample of PBMCs or T cells enriched from blood (not recorded which). This clonotype was sampled from a man aged 50 to 60 who had recovered from COVID-19. This CDR3 reads CSVSTREGSGYTF. CDR3 coding DNA: TGCAGCGTTTCGACCCGGGAAGGGAGTGGCTACACCTTC.